This T cell receptor beta chain was recorded in a study of cytomegalovirus exposure and HLA in healthy donors. Study findings and constraints: Using a false discovery rate of 0.05, a later analysis showed that about 16,000 TCR beta sequences were associated with HLA alleles. Per a later analysis, HLA-associated TCR beta chains showed more clonal expansion than other, equally common TCR beta chains. Researchers counted over 150 TCR beta chains as cytomegalovirus-associated. Sequencing artifact likely explains a cluster of highly shared sequence variants.

PCR was performed using 60 Vbeta and 13 Jbeta primers. Sequenced by immunoSEQ multiplex PCR; TCRdb stores in-frame clones only, minus some. Of about 200,000 clones in the sample, roughly 85% are singletons; the top ten hold roughly 1.9%. Details on this clone: The antigen is not known.

Sequenced input: PBMCs. This receptor was obtained from a man aged 18 to 35 in good health and CMV-seronegative.

The CDR3 is CASQTYTGATPSAGELFF. The CDR3 DNA follows: TGTGCCAGCCAAACCTACACGGGAGCGACCCCATCCGCCGGGGAGCTGTTTTTT. This chain uses TRBV19 with TRBJ2-2; D possibly corresponds to TRBD2 (6 bases). From germline, CDR1 is LNHDA and CDR2 SQIVND (reference sequence). This CDR3 has 18 residues. Deletions cut 9 bases from V and 6 bases from J, with 29 bases between.